Listed below are T cell receptor beta chains from one sample, sequenced in a study of beta chain features in type 1 diabetes. TCRdb keeps only in-frame clones here, not all; method: immunoSEQ multiplex PCR. The sample has 150,000 to 190,000 clones; approximately 10% are singletons. The specimen sequenced was central memory CD4+ T cells from blood. These receptor sequences come from a man aged 25-40 years with type 1 diabetes. Both conserved end residues are part of each CDR3. The order of the fields is J gene, D gene, V gene, clone size, CDR3 DNA, CDR3 protein. The D gene is left open where the match is weak. Clone size is stated in some rows and not others, as once, few, many or a class when expanded.

J: TRBJ1-1; D: TRBD1; V: TRBV5-1; size: .; DNA: TGCGCCAGCGACCCGGGGACAGGGGGCAGGAACACTGAAGCTTTCTTT; CDR3: CASDPGTGGRNTEAFF
J: TRBJ2-1; D: .; V: TRBV20-1; size: .; DNA: TGCAGCCCTAAGCGGAATGAGCAGTTCTTC; CDR3: CSPKRNEQFF
J: TRBJ1-5; D: TRBD1; V: TRBV5-1; size: few; DNA: TGCGCCAGCAGCGTACAGGGGGCGCTTGATCAGCCCCAGCATTTT; CDR3: CASSVQGALDQPQHF
J: TRBJ2-1; D: TRBD1; V: TRBV15; size: few; DNA: TGTGCCACCAGCATCAGAAGGGACAGTCTCAGCTCCTACAATGAGCAGTTCTTC; CDR3: CATSIRRDSLSSYNEQFF
J: TRBJ2-1; D: TRBD2; V: TRBV7-2; size: .; DNA: TGTGCCAGCAGCTTGCATACCGGGACTAGCCTATACAATGAGCAGTTCTTC; CDR3: CASSLHTGTSLYNEQFF
J: TRBJ2-3; D: .; V: TRBV7-2; size: few; DNA: TGTGCCAGCAGCTTAACTAAGGAGAATACGCAGTATTTT; CDR3: CASSLTKENTQYF
J: TRBJ1-5; D: TRBD1; V: TRBV28; size: .; DNA: TGTGCCAGCAGTTTATACTACATCCGGGACAGGGGGCTACGGCAGCCCCAGCATTTT; CDR3: CASSLYYIRDRGLRQPQHF
J: TRBJ1-5; D: .; V: TRBV10-3; size: .; DNA: TGTGCCATCGGGGAGCGGGAAAATCAGCCCCAGCATTTT; CDR3: CAIGERENQPQHF
J: TRBJ2-1; D: .; V: TRBV7-2; size: few; DNA: TGTGCCAGCAGCTCCCCGAGGGAGAGAAATGAGCAGTTCTTC; CDR3: CASSSPRERNEQFF
J: TRBJ2-2; D: .; V: TRBV19; size: few; DNA: TGTGCCAGTAGTATAGGGGCAGCGAACACCGGGGAGCTGTTTTTT; CDR3: CASSIGAANTGELFF
J: TRBJ1-1; D: .; V: TRBV5-6; size: .; DNA: TGTGCCAGCAGCTTGAAGGGGTGGCCTGAAGCTTTCTTT; CDR3: CASSLKGWPEAFF
J: TRBJ2-2; D: TRBD2; V: TRBV7-2; size: .; DNA: TGTGCCAGCAGCCTCGGGACTAACCCCACCGGGGAGCTGTTTTTT; CDR3: CASSLGTNPTGELFF
J: TRBJ1-2; D: .; V: TRBV4-2; size: .; DNA: TGTGCCAGCAGCCAAGATCCAGGAAGCTATGGCTACACCTTC; CDR3: CASSQDPGSYGYTF
J: TRBJ2-1; D: .; V: TRBV29-1; size: few; DNA: TGCAGCGTCCGTACGGGGAATGAGCAGTTCTTC; CDR3: CSVRTGNEQFF
J: TRBJ1-5; D: .; V: TRBV5-6; size: .; DNA: TGTGCCAGCAGCTTGGGCCTGGGAGGGACTGCGCAACAGCCCCAGCATTTT; CDR3: CASSLGLGGTAQQPQHF
J: TRBJ1-4; D: .; V: TRBV30; size: .; DNA: TGTGCCTGGAGCCTAGTGTCGGGTAATGAAAAACTGTTTTTT; CDR3: CAWSLVSGNEKLFF
J: TRBJ2-1; D: TRBD1; V: TRBV4-3; size: .; DNA: TGCGCCAGCAGCCCGTCCGGGACAGGGGAAAACAATGAGCAGTTCTTC; CDR3: CASSPSGTGENNEQFF
J: TRBJ1-2; D: .; V: TRBV7-2; size: few; DNA: TGTGCCAGCAGCTTAGATAGATTCTACACCTTC; CDR3: CASSLDRFYTF
J: TRBJ2-2; D: .; V: TRBV9; size: few; DNA: TGTGCCAGCAGCGTAGCCGGGGCGAACACCGGGGAGCTGTTTTTT; CDR3: CASSVAGANTGELFF
J: TRBJ1-3; D: TRBD1; V: TRBV7-9; size: .; DNA: TGTGCCAGCAGCTCCGGGACAGGGTCCGGAAACACCATATATTTT; CDR3: CASSSGTGSGNTIYF
J: TRBJ1-4; D: .; V: TRBV6-5; size: few; DNA: TGTGCCAGCAGTCCCCTTGGGGGGGAAAAACTGTTTTTT; CDR3: CASSPLGGEKLFF
J: TRBJ2-2; D: TRBD2; V: TRBV19; size: few; DNA: TGTGCCAGTTCAAAGGTAGCGGGTCTTTCCGGGGAGCTGTTTTTT; CDR3: CASSKVAGLSGELFF
J: TRBJ1-5; D: TRBD1; V: TRBV2; size: .; DNA: TGTGCCAGCAACGACCGGGACAGAGATCAGCCCCAGCATTTT; CDR3: CASNDRDRDQPQHF
J: TRBJ1-1; D: TRBD1; V: TRBV19; size: .; DNA: TGTGCCAGTCGCCGGGACAGGGGTGGTACTGAAGCTTTCTTT; CDR3: CASRRDRGGTEAFF
J: TRBJ2-3; D: TRBD1; V: TRBV2; size: .; DNA: TGTGCCAGCACCCAGGGGGTAACAGATACGCAGTATTTT; CDR3: CASTQGVTDTQYF
J: TRBJ2-6; D: .; V: TRBV27; size: .; DNA: TGTGCCAGCAGTTTATCGACCCCTAGAGCCGGGGCCAACGTCCTGACTTTC; CDR3: CASSLSTPRAGANVLTF
J: TRBJ2-7; D: TRBD2; V: TRBV9; size: .; DNA: TGTGCCAGCAGCGCGGCCGGGACTAGCGTTGCCTACGAGCAGTACTTC; CDR3: CASSAAGTSVAYEQYF
J: TRBJ1-1; D: TRBD1; V: TRBV29-1; size: few; DNA: TGCAGCGCCGACAGGGACCAGAACACTGAAGCTTTCTTT; CDR3: CSADRDQNTEAFF
J: TRBJ2-1; D: .; V: TRBV4-3; size: .; DNA: TGCGCCAGCAGCCAAGAGCGGGTCCCTGGTAATGAGCAGTTCTTC; CDR3: CASSQERVPGNEQFF
J: TRBJ2-7; D: .; V: TRBV6-5; size: few; DNA: TGTGCCAGCAGTTACTCGGCGGGCGAGCAGTACTTC; CDR3: CASSYSAGEQYF
J: TRBJ1-5; D: .; V: TRBV7-9; size: .; DNA: TGTGCCAGCAGCCCAAGGGGAGGAAGCAATCAGCCCCAGCATTTT; CDR3: CASSPRGGSNQPQHF
J: TRBJ2-2; D: TRBD2; V: TRBV6-6; size: .; DNA: TGTGCCAGCAGTTCGGGACTAGCGTTCGGGGAGCTGTTTTTT; CDR3: CASSSGLAFGELFF
J: TRBJ2-3; D: TRBD2; V: TRBV7-2; size: few; DNA: TGTGCCAGTGCTACTAGCGGTTCCACAGATACGCAGTATTTT; CDR3: CASATSGSTDTQYF
J: TRBJ2-1; D: .; V: TRBV7-8; size: few; DNA: TGTGCCAGCAGCCCGGCCTACAATGAGCAGTTCTTC; CDR3: CASSPAYNEQFF
J: TRBJ1-5; D: .; V: TRBV10-3; size: few; DNA: TGTGCCATCAGTGAGGCGGACAGCGAATATCAGCCCCAGCATTTT; CDR3: CAISEADSEYQPQHF
J: TRBJ2-3; D: .; V: TRBV2; size: .; DNA: TGTGCCAGCAGAACCGGGAGGCCAGGGGCAGATACGCAGTATTTT; CDR3: CASRTGRPGADTQYF
J: TRBJ2-3; D: .; V: TRBV4-1; size: .; DNA: TGCGCCAGCAGCCAAGATTGGGGACTTGCAGCAGATACGCAGTATTTT; CDR3: CASSQDWGLAADTQYF
J: TRBJ1-2; D: TRBD1; V: TRBV7-9; size: few; DNA: TGTGCCAGCAGCTTAGCAAGACAGGGCCACGGCTACACCTTC; CDR3: CASSLARQGHGYTF
J: TRBJ2-3; D: TRBD2; V: TRBV30; size: few; DNA: TGTGCCTGGCGTATCGCGGGAGCCACAGATACGCAGTATTTT; CDR3: CAWRIAGATDTQYF
J: TRBJ1-1; D: TRBD1; V: TRBV5-6; size: .; DNA: TGTGCCAGCAGCTTGGATCAGGGGGCATGGACTGAAGCTTTCTTT; CDR3: CASSLDQGAWTEAFF
J: TRBJ2-1; D: .; V: TRBV6-1; size: .; DNA: TGTGCCAGCAGTGAAGAGGCCCGGGGGTGGTACAATGAGCAGTTCTTC; CDR3: CASSEEARGWYNEQFF
J: TRBJ2-7; D: TRBD2; V: TRBV7-6; size: .; DNA: TGTGCCAGCAGCCTGTCCCCCCAAGCGGGAGCCGAGCAGTACTTC; CDR3: CASSLSPQAGAEQYF
J: TRBJ2-5; D: .; V: TRBV18; size: few; DNA: TGTGCCAGCTCACCACAGGGTCGGGAGGAGACCCAGTACTTC; CDR3: CASSPQGREETQYF
J: TRBJ2-3; D: .; V: TRBV29-1; size: few; DNA: TGCAGCGTTGAAGATCCCCTACGATCGGATACGCAGTATTTT; CDR3: CSVEDPLRSDTQYF
J: TRBJ2-1; D: TRBD2; V: TRBV2; size: few; DNA: TGTGCCAGCAGGATCGGCGGGAGGACAGTCGATGAGCAGTTCTTC; CDR3: CASRIGGRTVDEQFF